Listed below are T cell receptor beta chains from one sample, sequenced in a study of T cells after yellow fever vaccination. Each CDR3 protein gets one entry after TCRdb re-called the 5' RACE reads with MiXCR. The sample has hundreds of thousands of distinct CDR3 sequences; about 13% are singletons. The sequenced sample was PBMCs, obtained on the day of the yellow fever booster vaccination. The receptors were gathered from a man younger than 45 who received the YFV17D yellow fever vaccine. Each CDR3 is given without its conserved first and last residue. Fields, in order: V gene, J gene, clone size, CDR3 protein. Clone size is shown for a subset of rows, as once, few, many or a class of expanded clone.

>TRBV4-3|TRBJ1-6|few
ASSQVSQGTSPLH
>TRBV11-2|TRBJ1-2|few
ASSLGVQGALNNYGYT
>TRBV7-2|TRBJ2-2|few
ASRLAGLNTGELF
>TRBV3-1|TRBJ2-5|-
ASRPRDGSGIETQY
>TRBV5-1|TRBJ2-7|many
ASRPRGSSYEQY
>TRBV20-1|TRBJ2-2|-
SARTTGPAKLF
>TRBV7-8|TRBJ2-1|few
ASSLMGTGVSEQF
>TRBV6-1|TRBJ1-1|-
ANTVGGAVNTEAF
>TRBV9|TRBJ2-7|few
ASSPTAGEDSEQY
>TRBV10-3|TRBJ2-5|-
AISESNSLETQY
>TRBV20-1|TRBJ2-1|-
SASSAGTYNEQF
>TRBV12-3/TRBV12-4|TRBJ1-5|-
ASSFGTGGNQPQH
>TRBV3-1|TRBJ1-2|-
ASSPAQGVGYT
>TRBV5-5|TRBJ2-3|few
ASSHRTGMDTQY
>TRBV25-1|TRBJ2-1|few
ASSSLGSRNEQF
>TRBV7-9|TRBJ2-1|-
ASSHEGGIANEQF
>TRBV7-3|TRBJ2-1|-
ASSYSPGPGDNEQF
>TRBV7-2|TRBJ2-7|many
ASSLASGPIYEQY
>TRBV20-1|TRBJ2-1|-
SAIGLAGFF
>TRBV4-3|TRBJ1-3|-
ASSPSSSGNTIY
>TRBV7-2|TRBJ2-1|-
ASSLRTGTSNYEQF
>TRBV7-2|TRBJ2-3|few
ASDKVGLAGDTQY
>TRBV6-2/TRBV6-3|TRBJ2-1|many
ASSYGPGGERNNEQF
>TRBV27|TRBJ2-5|-
ASSSLGQGQETQY
>TRBV7-8|TRBJ2-7|few
ASSIVPGQGIHEQY
>TRBV12-3/TRBV12-4|TRBJ2-1|few
ASSFRQEYNEQF
>TRBV4-3|TRBJ2-4|few
ASSQGTGGAAKNIQY
>TRBV7-2|TRBJ1-1|few
ASSTRTGPTEAF
>TRBV6-5|TRBJ1-2|-
ASSNLWTGQEGYT
>TRBV11-1|TRBJ2-3|-
ASSRGGGNTDTQY
>TRBV20-1|TRBJ2-1|-
SASTSRNEQF
>TRBV12-3/TRBV12-4|TRBJ2-3|many
ASSRDRGRTDTQY
>TRBV11-3|TRBJ2-6|-
ASSLGRGSPGANVLT
>TRBV4-3|TRBJ1-1|many
ASSRQGLITEAF
>TRBV5-1|TRBJ2-5|-
ASRRGSPGETQY
>TRBV19|TRBJ2-7|-
ASSIGLRDEQY
>TRBV29-1|TRBJ2-7|few
SVEETGTRTYEQY
>TRBV16|TRBJ2-1|-
ASSHEVYNEQF
>TRBV15|TRBJ2-1|-
ATSRDLVTSYNEQF
>TRBV20-1|TRBJ2-2|many
SARGLVTSGSYTGELF
>TRBV19|TRBJ1-1|-
ASSIAPSTGGNTEAF
>TRBV6-5|TRBJ2-7|many
ASSWRGNSGTSGRDSSYEQY
>TRBV20-1|TRBJ2-2|-
SARDRQRMTGELF
>TRBV6-2/TRBV6-3|TRBJ1-1|-
ASSPPGRAF
>TRBV7-2|TRBJ2-7|few
ASSYRGQQSYEQY
>TRBV7-2|TRBJ2-3|-
ASSTYGTSGPGDTQY
>TRBV6-2/TRBV6-3|TRBJ2-4|few
ASSYVANIQY